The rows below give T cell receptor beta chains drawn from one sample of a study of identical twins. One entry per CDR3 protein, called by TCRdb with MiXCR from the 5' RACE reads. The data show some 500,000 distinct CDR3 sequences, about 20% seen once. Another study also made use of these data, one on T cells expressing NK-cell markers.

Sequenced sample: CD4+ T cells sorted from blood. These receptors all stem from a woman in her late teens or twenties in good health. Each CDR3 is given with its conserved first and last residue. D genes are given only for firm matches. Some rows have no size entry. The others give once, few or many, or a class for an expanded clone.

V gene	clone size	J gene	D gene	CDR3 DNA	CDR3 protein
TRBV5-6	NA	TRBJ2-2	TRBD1	TGTGCCAGCAGCGGAAAAACCGGGACAGGGTGGTACGGGGAGCTGTTTTTT	CASSGKTGTGWYGELFF
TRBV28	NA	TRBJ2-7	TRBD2	TGTGCCAGCAGTTCCCCGGCTAGCGGGAGGTTTGATGGGTGCTTC	CASSSPASGRFDGCF
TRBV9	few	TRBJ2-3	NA	TGTGCCAGCAGCCCAGGGACTTCAGATACGCAGTATTTT	CASSPGTSDTQYF
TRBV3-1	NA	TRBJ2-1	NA	TGTGCCAGCAGCCAAGATCGCCATGAGCAGTTCTTC	CASSQDRHEQFF
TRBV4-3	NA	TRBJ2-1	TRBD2	TGCGCCAGCAGCCAAGACCCCCCTAGCGGGAGGGCCAGTGAGCAGTTCTTC	CASSQDPPSGRASEQFF
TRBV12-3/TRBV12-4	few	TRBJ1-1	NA	TGTGCCAGCAGTTTAAGAGGGGCGGCTCAAGCTTTCTTT	CASSLRGAAQAFF
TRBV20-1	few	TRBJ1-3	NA	TGCAGTGCTGAACGGATGAGCTCTGGAAACACCATATATTTT	CSAERMSSGNTIYF
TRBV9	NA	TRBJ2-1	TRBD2	TGTGCCAGCAGCCAGACTAGCGGCTACAATGAGCAGTTCTTC	CASSQTSGYNEQFF
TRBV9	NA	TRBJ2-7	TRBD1	TGTGCCAGCAGCGGTTTAACAGGGGCGGGTGAGCAGTACTTC	CASSGLTGAGEQYF
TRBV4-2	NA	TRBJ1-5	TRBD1	TGTGCCAGCAGCTCCCGGGACAGGTTACAGCCCCAGCATTTT	CASSSRDRLQPQHF
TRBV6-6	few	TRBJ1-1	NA	TGTGCCAGCAGTTCCCATTTGAACACTGAAGCTTTCTTT	CASSSHLNTEAFF
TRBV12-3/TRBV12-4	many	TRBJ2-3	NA	TGTGCCAGCAGTTTGCGGGGAAGCACAGATACGCAGTATTTT	CASSLRGSTDTQYF
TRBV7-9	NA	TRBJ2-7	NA	TGTGCCAGCAGCTCCCTCGGCAGCGGCTACGAGCAGTACTTC	CASSSLGSGYEQYF
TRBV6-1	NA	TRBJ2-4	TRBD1	TGTGCCAGCAGCATCCTACTCAGGGGGCCGGGAAACATTCAGTACTTC	CASSILLRGPGNIQYF
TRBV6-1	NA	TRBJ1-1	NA	TGTGCCAGCAGTAGAACAGGGACAATAAACACTGAAGCTTTCTTT	CASSRTGTINTEAFF
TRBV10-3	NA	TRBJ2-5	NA	TGTGCCATCAGTGACGGGGGGCGCGAGACCCAGTACTTC	CAISDGGRETQYF
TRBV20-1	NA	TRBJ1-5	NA	TGCAGTGCTAGGCGCCAGAACAATCAGCCCCAGCATTTT	CSARRQNNQPQHF
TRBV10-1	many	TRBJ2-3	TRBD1	TGCGCCAGCAGTGAGCGTGACAGGGACCTTCGAAAAGATACGCAGTATTTT	CASSERDRDLRKDTQYF
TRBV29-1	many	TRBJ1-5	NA	TGCAGCGTGTTGGTCGGTTTCGCGGATCAGCCCCAGCATTTT	CSVLVGFADQPQHF
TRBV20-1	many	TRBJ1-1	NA	TGCAGTGCTAGAGATCCGGTTCGACCTTTAACGGCTTTCTTT	CSARDPVRPLTAFF
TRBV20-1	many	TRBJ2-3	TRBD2	TGCAGTGCCTCCGGGACTAGCGGGGCACAGGATACGCAGTATTTT	CSASGTSGAQDTQYF
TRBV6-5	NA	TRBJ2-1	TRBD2	TGTGCCAGCAATAGAGCCGGGACTAGCGGTTACAATGAGCAGTTCTTC	CASNRAGTSGYNEQFF